The source of this T cell receptor beta chain is a study of OX40 agonist ivuxolimab in advanced cancers. Study results and limitations: The study observed clonal expansion of CD4+ and CD8+ blood T cells by week 6 at 0.1 to 3.0 mg/kg. Expanded clones were, on average, more numerous among CD8+ T cells than CD4+. Some patients who did not respond also had low normalized T-cell clonal expansion.

Produced via immunoSEQ multiplex PCR; TCRdb's table is partial and in-frame only. This repertoire shows tens of thousands of clones, 90% found once; its top ten account for 5.4%. Concerning this clone: Its antigen is not known.

Patients had blood sampled at baseline and again on cycle 4 day 1 and cycle 7 day 1. The CDR3 sequence is 14 residues long. V was clipped by 6 bases and J by 1 base; unmatched bases: 2. Germline V CDR1 and CDR2: SNHLY, FYNNEI. The source material was CD4+ or CD8+ T cells sorted from blood, sampled in a trial of the OX40 agonist ivuxolimab. This sequence joins TRBV2 and TRBJ2-3, with 9 bases aligning to TRBD1. The sequence was collected from an adult with an advanced solid tumor such as melanoma, head and neck, liver or kidney cancer. DNA for the CDR3: TGTGCCAGCAGGAGGACAGGGGGCACAGATACGCAGTATTTT. This gives the protein CASRRTGGTDTQYF.